A single sample gave rise to the 9 T cell receptor beta chains below, sequenced in a study of CXCR3-negative and CXCR3-positive naive CD8 T cells. These receptors are not linked to any known antigen. Overall study findings and caveats: Compared with CXCR3-negative naive cells, CXCR3-positive naive cells showed more hydrophobic TRB CDR3s.

Through 5' RACE with UMI labels, the TRB cDNA libraries were prepared. TCRdb reprocessed the 5' RACE reads, keeping one entry per CDR3 protein, no DNA. The listing records about 150,000 distinct CDR3 sequences. The sample taken for sequencing was naive CXCR3+ CD8+ T cells from blood. Subset: CD45RO-CCR7+CD27+CD95- naive CD8+ T cells expressing CXCR3 (TNR3+). All receptors come from a human donor in good health. Some clones in this sample may be carry-over from other donors' samples.

The genes are TRBV7-9 and TRBJ1-2. The CDR3 is made up of 15 amino acids. Germline CDR1 reads SEHNR; CDR2 reads FQNEAQ (reference sequence). CDR3 region: CASSLPLEEAYGYTF.

This chain uses TRBV29-1 with TRBJ2-5; checking the TCRdb D call of TRBD2 is not possible without DNA. The CDR3 extends over 18 amino acids. Germline V CDR1 and CDR2: SQVTM, ANQGSEA. The CDR3 protein is CSVREAPLPPLYQETQYF.

This rearrangement joins TRBV7-3 to TRBJ2-1; TCRdb returns TRBD2, unconfirmable since there is no DNA. The CDR3 runs to 15 residues. Germline values: CDR1 SGHTA, CDR2 FQGTGA. The CDR3 sequence: CASSLLAGMNEEQFF.

The chain uses TRBV7-2 and TRBJ1-5. The CDR3 runs 14 residues. Germline-derived CDR1 and CDR2 are SGHTA and FQGNSA. The CDR3 is CASSWVGEDQPQHF.

The chain recombines TRBV3-1 with TRBJ2-1; without DNA, the TCRdb call of TRBD2 cannot be checked. This CDR3 is built from 18 residues. Per germline, CDR1 LGHDT and CDR2 YNNKEL (reference sequence). The CDR3 sequence is CASSQDNSGGIPHNEQFF.

The CDR3 loop reads CASSQTRDKQFF. The chain recombines TRBV7-2 with TRBJ2-1; the TCRdb call, TRBD1, lacks DNA for checking. CDR3 length: 12 residues. CDR1 SGHTA and CDR2 FQGNSA come from the germline V gene.

This chain uses TRBV2 with TRBJ2-7; no DNA is available, so the TRBD2 call from TCRdb remains unchecked. Germline V CDR1 and CDR2: SNHLY, FYNNEI. CDR3 size: 14 residues. The CDR3 is CASRPGLAGGEQYF.

The genes are TRBV11-2 and TRBJ2-7; lacking DNA, the TRBD1 call made by TCRdb goes unchecked. CDR3 size: 14 residues. Germline lookup yields CDR1 SGHAT and CDR2 FQNNGV. The CDR3 reads CASSSTGDPYEQYF.

The chain employs TRBV19 and TRBJ2-7. Looked up from germline, CDR1 is LNHDA and CDR2 is SQIVND (reference sequence). This CDR3 comprises 13 residues. The CDR3 spells CASSIDRIDEQYF.